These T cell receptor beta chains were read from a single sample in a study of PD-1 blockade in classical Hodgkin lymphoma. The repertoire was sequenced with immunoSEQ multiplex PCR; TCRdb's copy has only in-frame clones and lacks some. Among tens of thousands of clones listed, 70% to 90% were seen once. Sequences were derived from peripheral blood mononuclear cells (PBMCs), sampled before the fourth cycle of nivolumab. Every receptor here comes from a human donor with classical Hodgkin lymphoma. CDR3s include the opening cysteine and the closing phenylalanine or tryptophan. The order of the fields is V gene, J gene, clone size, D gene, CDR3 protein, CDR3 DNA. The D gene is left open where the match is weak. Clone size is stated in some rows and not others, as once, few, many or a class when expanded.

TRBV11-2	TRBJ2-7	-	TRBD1	CASSFGGQGPYEQYF	TGTGCCAGCAGCTTCGGGGGACAGGGGCCCTACGAGCAGTACTTC
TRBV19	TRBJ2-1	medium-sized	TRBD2	CASSATSGDYNEQFF	TGTGCCAGTAGTGCCACTAGCGGGGACTACAATGAGCAGTTCTTC
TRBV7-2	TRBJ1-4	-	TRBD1	CASSSTGGGGEKLFF	TGTGCCAGCAGCTCGACAGGGGGAGGGGGTGAAAAACTGTTTTTT
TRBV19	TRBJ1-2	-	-	CAGGNSNYGYTF	TGTGCCGGGGGAAACTCTAACTATGGCTACACCTTC
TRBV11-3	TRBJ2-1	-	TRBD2	CASSFGLAGGLGNEQFF	TGTGCCAGCAGCTTCGGCCTAGCGGGGGGGCTGGGTAATGAGCAGTTCTTC
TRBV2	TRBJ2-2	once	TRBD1	CASIRDRGTGELFF	TGTGCCAGCATCCGAGACAGGGGGACCGGGGAGCTGTTTTTT
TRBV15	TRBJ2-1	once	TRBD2	CATSRDLAGANNEQFF	TGTGCCACCAGCAGAGATCTAGCGGGGGCCAACAATGAGCAGTTCTTC
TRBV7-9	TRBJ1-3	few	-	CASSQGNTIYF	TGTGCCAGCAGCCAAGGAAACACCATATATTTT
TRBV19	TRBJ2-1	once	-	CASSISHSYNEQFF	TGTGCCAGTAGTATCTCCCACTCCTACAATGAGCAGTTCTTC
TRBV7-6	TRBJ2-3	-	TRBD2	CASSSSGGASDTQYF	TGTGCCAGCAGCTCTAGCGGGGGGGCTTCGGATACGCAGTATTTT
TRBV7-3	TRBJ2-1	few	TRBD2	CASSPGTSPFGDNEQFF	TGTGCCAGCAGCCCCGGGACTAGCCCATTTGGCGACAATGAGCAGTTCTTC
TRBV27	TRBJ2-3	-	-	CASRTGQVTDTQYF	TGTGCCAGCCGCACCGGGCAGGTCACAGATACGCAGTATTTT
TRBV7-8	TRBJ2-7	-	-	CASSLEGGHYEQYF	TGTGCCAGCAGCTTAGAAGGAGGGCACTACGAGCAGTACTTC
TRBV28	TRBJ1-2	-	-	CASKRGPDYGYTF	TGTGCCAGCAAACGGGGGCCTGACTATGGCTACACCTTC
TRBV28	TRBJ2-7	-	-	CASKEGGISYEQYF	TGTGCCAGCAAAGAGGGCGGAATCTCCTACGAGCAGTACTTC
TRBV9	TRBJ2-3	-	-	CASSVGTDTQYF	TGTGCCAGCAGCGTCGGCACAGATACGCAGTATTTT
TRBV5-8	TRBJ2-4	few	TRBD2	CASRPSGYF	TGTGCCAGCAGGCCTAGCGGTTACTTC
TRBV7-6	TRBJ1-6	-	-	CASSLGVRGPLGSPLHF	TGTGCCAGCAGCTTAGGGGTCAGGGGACCCCTAGGTTCACCCCTCCACTTT
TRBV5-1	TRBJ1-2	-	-	CASNQQGHSNYGYTF	TGCGCCAGCAACCAACAGGGCCATTCTAACTATGGCTACACCTTC
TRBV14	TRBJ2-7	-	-	CASSLVMGYEQYF	TGTGCCAGCAGCCTCGTCATGGGATACGAGCAGTACTTC
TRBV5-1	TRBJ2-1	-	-	CASSLGIGGNEQFF	TGCGCCAGCAGCTTGGGTATAGGGGGGAATGAGCAGTTCTTC
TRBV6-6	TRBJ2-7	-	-	CASSSGPTYEQYF	TGTGCCAGCAGCTCCGGACCAACCTACGAGCAGTACTTC
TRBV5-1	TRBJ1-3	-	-	CASSSSSGANSGNTIYF	TGCGCCAGCAGCTCTTCCTCAGGCGCCAACTCTGGAAACACCATATATTTT
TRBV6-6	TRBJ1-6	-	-	CASSWDGNSPLHF	TGTGCCAGCAGTTGGGACGGGAATTCACCCCTCCACTTT
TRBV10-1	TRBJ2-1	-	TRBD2	CASSESRTSGGNEQFF	TGCGCCAGCAGTGAGTCCCGGACTAGCGGGGGTAATGAGCAGTTCTTC
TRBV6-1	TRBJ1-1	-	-	CASSGGQTVGTEAFF	TGTGCCAGCAGTGGCGGACAGACGGTCGGCACTGAAGCTTTCTTT
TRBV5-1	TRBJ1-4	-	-	CASRERGLTVEKLFF	TGCGCCAGCAGAGAACGGGGGTTAACCGTGGAAAAACTGTTTTTT
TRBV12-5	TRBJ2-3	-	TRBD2	CASGLFSGGAKDTQYF	TGTGCTAGTGGTTTGTTTAGCGGGGGGGCCAAAGATACGCAGTATTTT
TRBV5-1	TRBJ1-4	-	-	CASSLGKGTEKLFF	TGCGCCAGCAGCTTGGGAAAGGGGACTGAAAAACTGTTTTTT
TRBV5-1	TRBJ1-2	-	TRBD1	CASSPGQGYGYTF	TGCGCCAGCAGCCCGGGACAGGGATATGGCTACACCTTC
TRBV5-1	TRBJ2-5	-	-	CASSLRGETQYF	TGCGCCAGCAGCTTGCGGGGGGAGACCCAGTACTTC